This TCR beta chain is from a study of blood T cells in healthy people across ages. Donors gave around 10 milliliters of peripheral blood apiece. The CDR3 length is 14 residues. Trimming pared 5 bases from V and 1 base from J, leaving 11 bases between. Germline CDR1 and CDR2: MDHEN and SYDVKM. Primed by a sample-barcoded 5' primer and a J-beta primer mix, a second PCR proceeded for roughly 7 to 11 cycles. At least 2.5 million CDR3-containing paired-end reads were obtained per sample. TCRdb independently ran MiXCR on the 5' RACE reads; one entry per CDR3 protein. The sample lists approximately 800,000 distinct CDR3 sequences; around three fifths were seen once.

This clonotype was sampled from a man aged 40-49 years in good health. Sequencing used blood. The rearrangement uses TRBV28 and TRBJ1-1, with D maybe TRBD1 (5 bases). The CDR3 loop is CASSTLDKNTEAFF. The CDR3 bases are TGTGCCAGCAGTACCCTGGACAAGAACACTGAAGCTTTCTTT.